These T cell receptor beta chains were read from a single sample in a study of cytomegalovirus exposure and HLA in healthy donors. Profiled with immunoSEQ multiplex PCR; TCRdb holds only in-frame clones, not every one. The table has some 160,000 clones, about 70% seen once. Sequencing was performed on PBMCs. Every receptor here comes from a man between 60 and 75 years old in good health and CMV-seronegative. Both conserved end residues are trimmed from each CDR3.

j_gene | v_gene | len | CDR3aa
TRBJ1-1 | TRBV30 | 14 | AWTPRTPLGNTEAF
TRBJ2-3 | TRBV5-4 | 14 | ASSLAGLASTDTQY
TRBJ2-7 | TRBV6-6 | 14 | ASSPSKERPFYEQY
TRBJ2-4 | TRBV19 | 14 | ASSIPTALAKNIQY
TRBJ2-7 | TRBV10-3 | 16 | AIRGSTSGARSSYEQY
- | TRBV6-5 | 12 | ASSPSGPDYEQY
TRBJ1-4 | TRBV25-1 | 8 | ASGREKLF
TRBJ2-1 | TRBV15 | 15 | ATERRLLAGDYNEQF
TRBJ1-4 | TRBV7-9 | 12 | ASSLSGNREKLF
TRBJ2-3 | TRBV28 | 16 | ASSTTLTASLSTDTQY
TRBJ2-2 | TRBV7-8 | 13 | ASSLVSREAGELF
TRBJ2-5 | TRBV14 | 14 | ASSPLPTGPGETQY
TRBJ1-5 | TRBV5-6 | 11 | ASSKASNQPQH
TRBJ1-5 | TRBV5-1 | 12 | ASSLELGAQPQH
TRBJ2-5 | TRBV7-2 | 13 | ASSLGLAGVQTQY
TRBJ1-6 | TRBV19 | 13 | ASSNLDAGESPLH
TRBJ2-1 | TRBV13 | 12 | ASSLQRGNNEQF
TRBJ2-5 | TRBV28 | 12 | ASSLWTAQETQY
TRBJ2-5 | TRBV20-1 | 9 | SAPNGMTRY
TRBJ2-3 | TRBV27 | 10 | ASLSGTDTQY
TRBJ2-5 | TRBV7-6 | 14 | ASSRQRGDPQETQY
TRBJ2-6 | TRBV18 | 15 | ASSPDSINSGANVLT
TRBJ1-5 | TRBV29-1 | 10 | SVRTGDQPQH
TRBJ2-1 | TRBV7-2 | 9 | ASRQYNEQF
TRBJ2-2 | TRBV6-6 | 13 | ASRQQARGTGELF
TRBJ1-4 | TRBV15 | 12 | ATSRPTGIEKLF
TRBJ2-1 | TRBV2 | 14 | ASSAIYRGLDGEQF
TRBJ2-5 | TRBV5-4 | 11 | ASRARESGTQY
TRBJ2-5 | TRBV15 | 14 | ATSPRLGGGQETQY
TRBJ2-1 | TRBV25-1 | 15 | ASSEFSNGDYHNEQF
TRBJ2-5 | TRBV6-1 | 16 | ASSEIRIRDRSKETQY
TRBJ1-5 | TRBV6-1 | 12 | ASRYRGLNQPQH
TRBJ1-5 | TRBV15 | 13 | ATSRVGSGNQPQH
TRBJ2-3 | TRBV5-6 | 14 | ASSSFRDSHTDTQY
TRBJ1-2 | TRBV5-1 | 16 | ASSPDSIRGAQGYGYT
TRBJ1-1 | TRBV15 | 11 | ATSRPGNTEAF
TRBJ2-1 | TRBV1 | 16 | TSSPSVGAGEGYNEQF
TRBJ1-2 | TRBV19 | 10 | ASSIQGPGLY
TRBJ2-2 | TRBV5-6 | 14 | ASSFPGGDWTGELF
TRBJ1-1 | TRBV10-3 | 11 | AISRGMNTEAF
TRBJ2-2 | TRBV5-1 | 12 | ASSFDRAGGELF
TRBJ2-7 | TRBV15 | 14 | ATSRDRASGTYEQY
TRBJ2-1 | TRBV7-2 | 10 | ASSTSGHEQF
TRBJ1-5 | TRBV15 | 13 | ATSRDASGGQPQH
TRBJ2-1 | TRBV5-1 | 12 | ASSLTSGDNEQF
TRBJ2-6 | TRBV7-9 | 12 | ASSADRETNVLT
TRBJ1-3 | TRBV30 | 11 | AWSEVSGDTIY
TRBJ1-2 | TRBV6-1 | 14 | ASSDLGTGSSYGYT
TRBJ1-2 | TRBV19 | 13 | ASNRGSGPNYGYT
TRBJ2-3 | TRBV9 | 11 | ASSALNTDTQY
TRBJ2-1 | TRBV29-1 | 12 | SVDKASLRNEQF
TRBJ2-5 | TRBV11-3 | 13 | ASSLAAGAPETQY
TRBJ2-1 | TRBV9 | 12 | ASSAGTGFNEQF
TRBJ2-5 | TRBV4-2 | 12 | ASSQEFSFETQY
TRBJ1-1 | TRBV19 | 14 | ASSPRDRGPYTEAF
TRBJ1-1 | TRBV25-1 | 13 | ASSDPATGDTEAF
TRBJ2-1 | TRBV4-1 | 15 | ASSQEGGREGYNEQF
TRBJ2-7 | TRBV30 | 11 | TWSGDIPYEQY
TRBJ2-1 | TRBV19 | 12 | ASSRGTTNNEQF